Listed below are T cell receptor beta chains from one sample, sequenced in a study of human T cells and chemical hapten exposure. TCRdb re-derived calls from the RACE reads in MiXCR, one entry per CDR3 protein. The sample holds tens of thousands of distinct CDR3 sequences; roughly 10% are singletons and the top ten take roughly a tenth. Sequenced here: whole blood, sampled in connection with sensitization to the hapten diphenylcyclopropenone (DPC). These receptors were collected from a young woman with alopecia areata. Some clones in this sample may be carry-over from other donors' samples. Both conserved end residues are part of each CDR3. D genes are given only for firm matches. Some rows mark clone size as missing; the rest say once, few, many or name a class of expanded clone.

v_call	clone_size	j_call	d_call	cdr3_aa	cdr3_nt
TRBV7-2	.	TRBJ2-7	TRBD1	CASSIPGTGRYEQYF	TGTGCCAGCAGCATCCCCGGGACAGGCCGCTACGAGCAGTACTTC
TRBV2	.	TRBJ1-4	.	CASSDSEKLFF	TGTGCCAGCAGTGATTCTGAAAAACTGTTTTTT
TRBV11-2	many	TRBJ1-1	.	CASSLATGTAEAFF	TGTGCCAGCAGCTTAGCCACAGGGACCGCTGAAGCTTTCTTT
TRBV2	.	TRBJ1-2	.	CASTGDRRGYTF	TGTGCCAGCACCGGAGACAGAAGAGGCTACACCTTC
TRBV6-5	few	TRBJ2-2	.	CASSPDNGAPTATGELFF	TGTGCCAGCAGCCCCGACAACGGGGCCCCCACGGCGACCGGGGAGCTGTTTTTT
TRBV14	.	TRBJ2-2	.	CASSQWTANTGELFF	TGTGCCAGCAGCCAATGGACAGCGAACACCGGGGAGCTGTTTTTT
TRBV30	.	TRBJ2-7	TRBD2	CAWTPMGGVGYEQYF	TGTGCCTGGACCCCGATGGGGGGGGTCGGCTACGAGCAGTACTTC
TRBV5-1	.	TRBJ1-4	TRBD1	CASSLGTGGDEKLFF	TGCGCCAGCAGCTTGGGGACAGGGGGTGACGAAAAACTGTTTTTT
TRBV5-1	many	TRBJ1-1	.	CASSFAGNTEAFF	TGCGCCAGCAGCTTCGCAGGGAACACTGAAGCTTTCTTT
TRBV20-1	few	TRBJ2-3	.	CSARDSRGPDTQYF	TGCAGTGCTAGAGATTCGCGGGGACCAGATACGCAGTATTTT
TRBV7-2	many	TRBJ2-3	.	CASIGGAHTDTQYF	TGTGCCAGCATAGGGGGGGCCCACACAGATACGCAGTATTTT
TRBV7-3	few	TRBJ2-6	.	CASSPMAINSGANVLTF	TGTGCCAGCAGCCCGATGGCGATCAACTCTGGGGCCAACGTCCTGACTTTC
TRBV12-3/TRBV12-4	few	TRBJ1-5	TRBD1	CASRLTGPNQPQHF	TGTGCCAGCAGATTGACAGGGCCCAATCAGCCCCAGCATTTT
TRBV12-3/TRBV12-4	.	TRBJ1-1	.	CASSFGHANTEAFF	TGTGCCAGCAGTTTCGGACACGCGAACACTGAAGCTTTCTTT
TRBV7-7	many	TRBJ2-3	.	CASSALKLTDTQYF	TGTGCTAGCAGCGCCCTAAAACTCACAGATACGCAGTATTTT
TRBV7-2	many	TRBJ2-7	TRBD2	CASRFERGYYEQYF	TGTGCCAGCAGGTTTGAGCGGGGGTACTACGAGCAGTACTTC
TRBV29-1	.	TRBJ2-3	TRBD2	CSVVRAGGRDTQYF	TGCAGCGTTGTGAGAGCGGGGGGCAGAGATACGCAGTATTTT
TRBV24-1	.	TRBJ2-1	TRBD1	CATSDLPGGEQFF	TGTGCCACCAGTGATTTGCCAGGGGGTGAGCAGTTCTTC
TRBV3-1	many	TRBJ2-6	TRBD1	CASSQGVPGQGSGANVLTF	TGTGCCAGCAGCCAAGGAGTCCCGGGACAGGGGTCGGGGGCCAACGTCCTGACTTTC
TRBV6-5	many	TRBJ2-6	.	CASSTGSGANVLTF	TGTGCCAGCAGTACAGGGTCAGGGGCCAACGTCCTGACTTTC
TRBV7-9	few	TRBJ2-5	TRBD2	CASSPRVAGVQETQYF	TGTGCCAGCAGCCCGAGGGTAGCGGGGGTCCAAGAGACCCAGTACTTC
TRBV29-1	few	TRBJ2-1	TRBD2	CSVTAKSETSGAYNEQFF	TGCAGCGTTACCGCGAAGTCGGAGACTAGCGGGGCTTACAATGAGCAGTTCTTC
TRBV5-1	.	TRBJ2-3	.	CASNGGQSTDTQYF	TGCGCCAGCAACGGGGGGCAAAGCACAGATACGCAGTATTTT
TRBV5-5	few	TRBJ2-3	TRBD1	CASTHEQGRGTDTQYF	TGTGCCAGCACTCACGAACAGGGGAGAGGCACAGATACGCAGTATTTT
TRBV7-2	few	TRBJ2-3	.	CASRHSGGVVTQYF	TGTGCCAGCAGACATTCCGGCGGGGTTGTTACGCAGTATTTT
TRBV12-3/TRBV12-4	.	TRBJ2-3	.	CASKKDADTQYF	TGTGCCAGCAAAAAGGATGCAGATACGCAGTATTTT
TRBV12-3/TRBV12-4	.	TRBJ1-3	.	CASRPTASGNTIYF	TGTGCCAGCAGGCCGACAGCCTCTGGAAACACCATATATTTT
TRBV12-3/TRBV12-4	many	TRBJ1-6	.	CASSSGDSPLHF	TGTGCCAGCAGTTCAGGGGATTCACCCCTCCACTTT
TRBV7-3	few	TRBJ2-3	TRBD2	CASSFSGGAGTDTQYF	TGTGCCAGCAGCTTTAGCGGGGGGGCGGGCACAGATACGCAGTATTTT
TRBV4-2	many	TRBJ1-1	.	CASSQGPGLNTEAFF	TGTGCCAGCAGCCAAGGACCGGGGCTGAACACTGAAGCTTTCTTT